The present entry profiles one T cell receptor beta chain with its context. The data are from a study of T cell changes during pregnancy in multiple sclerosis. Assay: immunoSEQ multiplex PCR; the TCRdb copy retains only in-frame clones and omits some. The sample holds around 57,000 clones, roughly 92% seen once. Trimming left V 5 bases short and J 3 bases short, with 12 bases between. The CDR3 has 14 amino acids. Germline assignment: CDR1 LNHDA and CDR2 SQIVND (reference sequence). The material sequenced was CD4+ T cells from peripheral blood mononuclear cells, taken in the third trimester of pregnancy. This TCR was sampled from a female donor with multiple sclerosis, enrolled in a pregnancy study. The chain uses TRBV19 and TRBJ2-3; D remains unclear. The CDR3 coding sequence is TGTGCCAGTAGTGCGACTTCCCCAACAGATACGCAGTATTTT. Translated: CASSATSPTDTQYF.